These 28 T cell receptor beta chains came from one sample sequenced in a study of blood T cell repertoires in COVID-19. Some clones are missing from TCRdb's copy, which holds only in-frame ones; the method was immunoSEQ multiplex PCR. Counted here are approximately 240,000 clones, roughly 86% occurring once; the ten biggest clones make up around 2.9%. Input material: peripheral blood. These receptors were obtained from a woman in her twenties or thirties who had recovered from COVID-19.

The chain links TRBV23-1 to TRBJ2-2, with D tentatively TRBD1 (6 bases). TRBV23-1 is known as an ORF, though its function is uncertain. The CDR3 sequence is 16 residues long. Trimming removed 4 bases from V and 4 bases from J, with 16 bases in between. The chain's CDR3 is CASSPTGTRVTGELFF. The CDR3 coding sequence is TGCGCCAGCAGTCCCACCGGGACACGGGTCACCGGGGAGCTGTTTTTT.

This clone was seen once. This rearrangement joins TRBV4-3 to TRBJ1-2, with D tentatively TRBD1 (5 bases). Germline loops: CDR1 LGHNA, CDR2 YSLEER. The ends were cut back, 0 bases at V and 0 bases at J, with 11 bases in the middle. There are 16 residues in the CDR3. CDR3 residues: CASSQDWGRTNYGYTF. For the CDR3, the DNA is TGCGCCAGCAGCCAAGATTGGGGCAGGACTAACTATGGCTACACCTTC.

Here the CDR3 reads CASSIPGTGSLGYTF. The DNA of the CDR3 is TGTGCCAGCAGCATCCCCGGGACAGGTAGTCTAGGCTACACCTTC. The chain couples TRBV13 to TRBJ1-2; TRBD1 agrees at 8 bases. This CDR3 is built from 15 residues. Trimming took 5 bases from V and 8 from J; bases not matched to a gene: 13. CDR1 and CDR2 (germline): PRHDT, FYEKMQ (reference sequence). Together with reference TRBV13 and TRBJ1-2, the CDR3 gives the full variable domain: AAGVIQSPRHLIKEKRETATLKCYPIPRHDTVYWYQQGPGQDPQFLISFYEKMQSDKGSIPDRFSAQQFSDYHSELNMSSLELGDSALYFCASSIPGTGSLGYTFGSGTRLTVV.

A single count supports this clone. This chain joins TRBV7-7 and TRBJ2-2; 14 bases line up with TRBD2. Germline V gives CDR1 SSHAT, CDR2 FNYEAQ (reference sequence). V trimming: 4 bases; J trimming: 5 bases; junction bases outside the gene matches: 9. This CDR3 has 18 residues. The CDR3 sequence is CASSSLGLAGGRTGELFF. The CDR3 DNA is TGTGCCAGCAGCTCCTTAGGACTAGCGGGGGGAAGGACCGGGGAGCTGTTTTTT.

This clone has a single count. This chain joins TRBV7-9 and TRBJ2-6; D not resolved. Germline V gene data show CDR1 as SEHNR and CDR2 as FQNEAQ (reference sequence). The CDR3 has 13 residues. The CDR3 here is CPPTCAGANVLTF. The CDR3 nucleotides read TGTCCGCCTACCTGTGCTGGGGCCAACGTCCTGACTTTC.

The chain links TRBV21-1 to TRBJ2-1; TRBD2 is the table's D call, not checked against the DNA. TRBV21-1 represents a pseudogene. The CDR3 consists of 14 residues. CDR3 amino acids: CASSIRASYNEQFF. The DNA of the CDR3 is TGTGCCAGCAGCATTAGAGCTTCCTACAATGAGCAGTTCTTC.

The rearrangement uses TRBV6-6 and TRBJ1-5; D unresolved. Germline values: CDR1 MNHNY, CDR2 SVGAGI (reference sequence). This CDR3 region has 20 residues. V lost 6 bases, J lost 0 bases, and 27 bases lay in between. CDR3 DNA: TGTGCCAGCAGCCCGTGGCGGGGTATCGTGTCGGAGGGTAGCAATCAGCCCCAGCATTTT. It codes for CASSPWRGIVSEGSNQPQHF.

The rearrangement links TRBV6-1 to TRBJ1-1; 9 bases are a match to TRBD1. The CDR3 totals 15 residues. Losses at the gene ends were 3 bases for V and 3 bases for J; bases not matched to a gene: 5. The germline V gene has CDR1 MNHNS and CDR2 SASEGT. The CDR3 DNA is TGTGCCAGCAGTGAGTACAGGGGGCGCGACACTGAAGCTTTCTTT. Translated, it gives CASSEYRGRDTEAFF.

The rearrangement joins TRBV27 to TRBJ1-6; tentative D call: TRBD1 (5 bases). The germline CDR1 and CDR2 sequences are MNHEY and SMNVEV (reference sequence). V lost 7 bases and J 5 bases, leaving 12 bases between the germline ends. The CDR3 contains 14 residues. The CDR3 DNA follows: TGTGCCAGCACCTTAGGAGGGGATAATTCACCCCTCCACTTT. It yields the protein CASTLGGDNSPLHF.

The chain couples TRBV7-6 to TRBJ2-1; a weak D match, TRBD2 (6 bases). The V gene's germline CDR1 is SGHVS and CDR2 FNYEAQ. Trimming took off 8 bases at V and 3 bases at J, with 20 bases between the two ends. This CDR3 has 16 residues. The CDR3 reads CASSGQGGGVYNEQFF. For the CDR3, the DNA is TGTGCCAGCTCCGGCCAGGGTGGCGGGGTCTACAATGAGCAGTTCTTC.

This clone was counted a single time. The V and J genes are TRBV12-5 and TRBJ2-7, with 7 bases aligning to TRBD1. This CDR3 comprises 20 residues. With 0 bases clipped from V and 2 bases from J, the junction kept 19 bases outside the gene matches. Germline CDR1 is LGHNT and CDR2 is FRNRAP. The CDR3 here is CASGLVLSGMSGQITYEQYF. The CDR3 nucleotides are TGTGCTAGTGGTTTGGTACTATCCGGGATGTCGGGACAGATTACCTACGAGCAGTACTTC.

The chain links TRBV2 to TRBJ2-5, with D possibly matching TRBD2 (6 bases). The CDR3 extends over 14 amino acids. Per the germline V gene, CDR1 is SNHLY and CDR2 is FYNNEI. V lost 5 bases and J 7 bases, leaving 17 bases between the germline ends. CDR3 nucleotide sequence: TGTGCCAGCAGTACCTGGGGGGTTCTTGGGACCCAGTACTTC. As protein: CASSTWGVLGTQYF.

The V and J genes are TRBV20-1 and TRBJ1-1; TRBD1 aligns across 8 bases. Germline V lookup: CDR1 DFQATT, CDR2 SNEGSKA (reference sequence). Trimming took 5 bases from V and 10 from J; bases not matched to a gene: 3. This CDR3 has 10 amino acids. The CDR3 spells CSAPDRGAFF. DNA for the CDR3: TGCAGTGCTCCCGACAGGGGAGCTTTCTTT.

The chain recombines TRBV7-9 with TRBJ1-6; TRBD1 aligns across 9 bases. CDR1 SEHNR and CDR2 FQNEAQ come from the germline V gene (reference sequence). Unmatched junction bases numbered 2, after V lost 3 bases and J lost 8 bases. This CDR3 region has 14 residues. CDR3 region: CASSLGQGHSPLHF. For the CDR3, the DNA is TGTGCCAGCAGCTTGGGACAGGGCCATTCACCCCTCCACTTT. Combining the CDR3 with reference TRBV7-9 and TRBJ1-6 gives the whole variable domain DTGVSQNPRHKITKRGQNVTFRCDPISEHNRLYWYRQTLGQGPEFLTYFQNEAQLEKSRLLSDRFSAERPKGSFSTLEIQRTEQGDSAMYLCASSLGQGHSPLHFGNGTRLTVT.

This chain links TRBV5-1 with TRBJ2-2; 7 nucleotides line up with TRBD1. With 5 bases clipped from V and 4 bases from J, the junction kept 8 bases outside the gene matches. Germline V gives CDR1 SGHRS, CDR2 YFSETQ. This CDR3 has 15 residues. The CDR3 loop is CASSQQGIRTGELFF. CDR3 DNA: TGCGCCAGCAGTCAACAGGGGATACGCACCGGGGAGCTGTTTTTT.

This clone was seen once. The chain joins TRBV7-9 to TRBJ1-2; TRBD1 is a possible D gene (6 bases). The CDR3 totals 16 residues. V lost 1 base to trimming and J lost 8 bases, with 20 bases between them. Germline values: CDR1 SEHNR, CDR2 FQNEAQ (reference sequence). The CDR3 region has the DNA TGTGCCAGCAGCTTAGATCGGTCAGGGGTTATTTTCGGCTACACCTTC. Encoded protein: CASSLDRSGVIFGYTF.

This clone was seen a few times. The chain combines TRBV7-9 with TRBJ1-5; D possibly corresponds to TRBD1 (5 bases). CDR3 length: 12 residues. The germline V gene has CDR1 SEHNR and CDR2 FQNEAQ (reference sequence). V was trimmed by 5 bases and J by 11 bases, leaving 13 bases between them. The CDR3 protein is CASSLSTGAQHF. The CDR3 DNA sequence: TGTGCCAGCAGCCTCTCGACGGGGGCCCAGCATTTT.

The V gene is TRBV20-1, the J gene TRBJ1-5; D is unresolved. Trimming left V 3 bases short and J 3 bases short, with 15 bases between. The CDR3 runs to 15 residues. Germline CDR1 DFQATT, CDR2 SNEGSKA (reference sequence). The CDR3 loop reads CSASLSGLSNQPQHF. The DNA of the CDR3 is TGCAGTGCTAGTCTCTCGGGGTTATCCAATCAGCCCCAGCATTTT.

This clone has only one observation. The J gene is TRBJ2-5, the V gene TRBV6-2 or TRBV6-3; 8 nucleotides agree with TRBD2. V dropped 2 bases and J dropped 2; count of bases not matched to a gene: 13. CDR3 length equals 18 residues. The V gene's germline CDR1 is MNHEY and CDR2 SVGEGT. The CDR3 DNA reads as TGTGCCAGCAGTTACCTGCCCGCCCCTGCGGGGGGTCAAGAGACCCAGTACTTC. Translating it yields CASSYLPAPAGGQETQYF.

The CDR3 DNA is TGTGCCAGTAGTCCACCGGGGATCAACTCCTACGAGCAGTACTTC. This codes for CASSPPGINSYEQYF. The V gene is TRBV19, the J gene TRBJ2-7; a weak D match, TRBD2 (5 bases). The CDR3 covers 15 residues. Germline loops: CDR1 LNHDA, CDR2 SQIVND (reference sequence). V lost 5 bases and J lost 0, with 14 bases in between.

J is TRBJ2-1 and V is TRBV7-9, with D uncertain. With 10 bases removed from V and 1 base from J, the gap between germline ends came to 11 bases. Germline lookup yields CDR1 SEHNR and CDR2 FQNEAQ (reference sequence). The CDR3 spans 13 residues. CDR3: CANKEASYNEQFF. CDR3 nucleotide sequence: TGTGCCAATAAAGAAGCATCCTACAATGAGCAGTTCTTC.

This sequence joins TRBV27 and TRBJ1-2; D gene ambiguous. Trimming took off 7 bases at V and 4 bases at J, with 16 bases between the two ends. In germline, CDR1 is MNHEY, CDR2 SMNVEV (reference sequence). There are 14 residues in the CDR3. DNA for the CDR3: TGTGCCAGCACCCCCCTGGGCAGATCCTATGGCTACACCTTC. This sequence encodes CASTPLGRSYGYTF.

The chain couples TRBV5-1 to TRBJ2-7; D perhaps matches TRBD2 (6 bases). This CDR3 is built from 13 residues. The germline gives CDR1 SGHRS, CDR2 YFSETQ. Trimming took off 6 bases at V and 4 bases at J, with 14 bases between the two ends. In DNA form, the CDR3 reads TGCGCCAGCAAAACCGGGACTCAATACGAGCAGTACTTC. Translating gives CASKTGTQYEQYF.

This clone was counted once. This chain joins TRBV18 and TRBJ2-1; D ambiguous. The CDR3 is made up of 14 amino acids. Trimming took 7 bases from V and 4 from J, leaving 14 bases between them. Germline CDR1 and CDR2: KGHSH and LQKENI. The CDR3 coding sequence is TGTGCCAGCTTTAGCCTAGGCGCGTACAATGAGCAGTTCTTC. This sequence encodes CASFSLGAYNEQFF.

The chain joins TRBV6-2 or TRBV6-3 to TRBJ2-2; the D gene is possibly TRBD2 (6 bases). Germline CDR1 reads MNHEY; CDR2 reads SVGEGT. The CDR3 is 15 amino acids. Trimming shortened V by 0 bases and J by 5 bases, and 10 bases separated the two germline ends. The CDR3 region has the DNA TGTGCCAGCAGTTACTCGATGGGGAGGACCGGGGAGCTGTTTTTT. Translating gives CASSYSMGRTGELFF.

V gene TRBV7-3 combines with J gene TRBJ2-1; possibly TRBD2 for D (6 bases). V shed 1 base and J shed 2 bases, with 9 bases lying between them. The CDR3 has 15 amino acids. From germline, CDR1 is SGHTA and CDR2 FQGTGA. The CDR3 reads CASSLRGDAYNEQFF. In nucleotides, the CDR3 is TGTGCCAGCAGCTTAAGGGGGGACGCCTACAATGAGCAGTTCTTC.

In its sample, this clone was seen many times. This sample includes further DNA sequences coding for the same CDR3. DNA of the CDR3: TGTGCCAGCAGCTTTGGGACAGGGGGCAATGGCTACACCTTC. Its translation: CASSFGTGGNGYTF. The chain carries TRBV5-5 and TRBJ1-2; 12 nucleotides align to TRBD1. CDR3 length: 14 amino acids. CDR1 is SGHKS and CDR2 is YYEKEE in the germline V gene (reference sequence). V was clipped by 2 bases and J by 6 bases; unmatched bases: 2.

The chain couples TRBV7-2 to TRBJ2-7, with 9 bases lining up with TRBD2. Trimming cost V 1 base and J 3 bases; bases outside gene matches: 4. Germline CDR1 and CDR2: SGHTA and FQGNSA. This CDR3 is built from 15 residues. CDR3 loop: CASSLDSGGFYEQYF. The CDR3 DNA reads as TGTGCCAGCAGCTTAGACAGCGGGGGGTTCTACGAGCAGTACTTC.